The 9 T cell receptor beta chains given below trace back to one sample, sequenced in a study of OX40 agonist ivuxolimab in advanced cancers. Generated by immunoSEQ multiplex PCR, the TCRdb table keeps only in-frame clones and is missing some. This table has 73,000 or so clones, about 88% appearing once. The sample consisted of CD4+ or CD8+ T cells sorted from blood, taken in a trial of the OX40 agonist ivuxolimab. These receptors were taken from an adult with an advanced solid tumor such as melanoma, head and neck, liver or kidney cancer.

V is TRBV29-1 and J is TRBJ2-4; 7 bases align to TRBD2. Losses at the gene ends were 6 bases for V and 0 bases for J; bases not matched to a gene: 17. Germline CDR1 SQVTM, CDR2 ANQGSEA. CDR3 length: 18 residues. The chain's CDR3 is CSVGGGLLRIIAKNIQYF. Here the CDR3 DNA reads TGCAGCGTGGGGGGGGGACTCCTGAGAATTATAGCCAAAAACATTCAGTACTTC.

This chain connects TRBV30 to TRBJ2-5; TRBD1 is a possible D gene (5 bases). Germline V lookup: CDR1 GTSNPN, CDR2 SVGIG (reference sequence). This CDR3 has 15 amino acids. Trimming pared 3 bases from V and 2 bases from J, leaving 16 bases between. The CDR3 reads CAWRGWRTTQETQYF. The CDR3 region has the DNA TGTGCCTGGAGAGGGTGGCGGACAACGCAAGAGACCCAGTACTTC.

The rearrangement joins TRBV4-1 to TRBJ1-1; the D gene is possibly TRBD1 (6 bases). The germline V and J ends were trimmed by 4 bases and 7 bases, with 19 bases remaining between them. CDR3 length equals 15 residues. Per the germline V gene, CDR1 is MGHRA and CDR2 is YSYEKL. CDR3 amino acids: CASSRVTGRGDEAFF. CDR3 nucleotide sequence: TGCGCCAGCAGCCGTGTGACTGGGAGGGGGGATGAAGCTTTCTTT.

The chain couples TRBV29-1 to TRBJ1-1; no clear D. Trimming took off 4 bases at V and 3 bases at J, with 6 bases between the two ends. Germline CDR1 SQVTM, CDR2 ANQGSEA. This CDR3 region has 11 residues. Written as DNA, the CDR3 is TGCAGCGTTGCTAGAGACACTGAAGCTTTCTTT. As protein: CSVARDTEAFF.

This clone was seen a few times. J is TRBJ1-2 and V is TRBV19, with 10 bases that match TRBD1. Germline V gives CDR1 LNHDA, CDR2 SQIVND (reference sequence). This CDR3 comprises 11 residues. The ends lost 8 bases at V and 8 bases at J; junction bases unmatched: 2. In DNA form, the CDR3 reads TGTGCCAGTGGGGACAGGGGAGGCTACACCTTC. This gives the protein CASGDRGGYTF.

The chain joins TRBV11-2 to TRBJ2-7; TRBD1 matches at 9 bases. CDR1 and CDR2 from the germline V gene are SGHAT and FQNNGV. Unmatched junction bases numbered 3, after V lost 4 bases and J lost 5 bases. The CDR3 consists of 13 residues. The CDR3 DNA reads as TGTGCCAGCAGCTCCGGGACAGGGAACGAGCAGTACTTC. Its translation: CASSSGTGNEQYF.

Written as DNA, the CDR3 is TGTGCCAGCAGGGTAGCGGGGCGGCCCTACGAGCAGTACTTC. Protein: CASRVAGRPYEQYF. This chain joins TRBV27 and TRBJ2-7; TRBD2 matches 8 bases. This CDR3 has 14 amino acids. Trimming removed 6 bases from V and 2 bases from J; junction bases left unmatched: 6. CDR1 and CDR2 (germline): MNHEY, SMNVEV (reference sequence).

The rearrangement links TRBV7-2 to TRBJ2-3; the match to TRBD2 covers 15 bases. Germline CDR1 is SGHTA and CDR2 is FQGNSA. After removal of 2 bases from V and 3 bases from J, the junction contained 9 bases not matched to a gene. The CDR3 has 19 amino acids. The DNA for the CDR3 is TGTGCCAGCAGCTTACGGGGTCGGGGGACTAGCGGGAGGACAGATACGCAGTATTTT. Protein: CASSLRGRGTSGRTDTQYF.

The V and J genes are TRBV2 and TRBJ1-4; D is perhaps TRBD1 (6 bases). CDR3 length equals 18 residues. Trimming pared 1 base from V and 7 bases from J, leaving 22 bases between. The V gene's germline CDR1 is SNHLY and CDR2 FYNNEI. DNA of the CDR3: TGTGCCAGCAGTGAAGGACAGGATCTTTGGGGGCTGGGTGAAAAACTGTTTTTT. The encoded protein is CASSEGQDLWGLGEKLFF.